The clone carrying this T cell receptor beta chain has ten or more counts. As yet, its antigen is unknown. Library construction for TCR beta used iRepertoire HTBI primers and Arm-PCR of CDR3 regions. Via MiXCR, TCRdb re-called the multiplex PCR reads, giving one row per CDR3 protein. The sample consists of roughly 510,000 distinct CDR3 sequences, about 16% of them appearing once. The data belong to a study of regulatory T cells in long-lasting Graves disease. Regarding the study as a whole: Persistent patients had a count of shared public clonotypes (approximately 3,000) that exceeded that of new patients (about 970).

Time point: newly diagnosed GD, antithyroid drugs for less than 3 months. Construction of the TCR library relied on RNA isolated from PBMCs. Germline V lookup: CDR1 LGHDT, CDR2 YNNKEL (reference sequence). The CDR3 spans 13 residues. Trimming removed 6 bases from V and 4 bases from J, with 12 bases in between. These data were likewise used in another study, on T cells in Graves' hyperthyroidism and ophthalmopathy.

The source material was peripheral blood mononuclear cells (PBMCs), sampled at new diagnosis, from a patient treated with antithyroid drugs. This rearrangement joins TRBV3-1 to TRBJ1-1; weak D call: TRBD1 (5 bases). The receptor was isolated from a man aged 18 to 29 with Graves disease. The CDR3: CASSRGVGTEAFF. The CDR3 DNA reads as TGTGCCAGCAGTCGAGGGGTGGGCACTGAAGCTTTCTTT.